This T cell receptor beta chain is drawn from a study of T cell changes during pregnancy in multiple sclerosis. The table came from immunoSEQ multiplex PCR; TCRdb's copy has only in-frame clones and leaves some out. The sample contains tens of thousands of clones, over 75% of which appear only once. The length of the CDR3 is 16 residues. Germline V gene data show CDR1 as SGHRS and CDR2 as YFSETQ. J was trimmed by 2 bases and V by 4 bases; bases with no gene match: 8. The chain links TRBV5-1 to TRBJ2-1; TRBD2 aligns across 8 bases. The sample here was CD4+ T cells from peripheral blood mononuclear cells, taken in the third trimester of pregnancy. This sequence originates from a female donor in good health, enrolled as a control in a pregnancy study. CDR3 amino acids: CASSASGGRPYNEQFF. The CDR3 bases are TGCGCCAGCAGCGCCTCGGGGGGGAGGCCCTACAATGAGCAGTTCTTC.